One and the same sample provided the 32 T cell receptor beta chains below, sequenced in a study of T-cell memory formation after mild COVID-19 (dated by TCRdb to the early 2020s). Libraries were constructed by 5' RACE. The sequencer was an Illumina NovaSeq 6000. The public reads were reanalyzed by TCRdb: fastp trimming at Q25, MiXCR alignment, in-frame beta chains only. A single entry per CDR3 protein holds the most common genes and DNA from its merged rows. Present in this sample are fewer than 650,000 distinct CDR3 sequences, roughly 20% of which were seen just once. The ten largest clones add up to approximately 8.4% of the sample. Material for sequencing was PBMCs or a T cell subset sorted from them (not recorded which). These receptors were taken from an adult woman who had mild COVID-19 (a few samples of this study predate the infection). The sample titles of this study are shuffled in the database, so cell type and time point are left out; the donor was told from shared clones.

The CDR3: CASSRDVSVPGELFF. The CDR3 DNA reads TGCGCCAGCAGTCGGGACGTAAGCGTCCCCGGGGAGCTGTTTTTT. J is TRBJ2-2 and V is TRBV5-1; either TRBD1 or TRBD2 may supply D (5 bases each). The CDR3 contains 15 residues. Germline CDR1 and CDR2: SGHRS and YFSETQ. The V end was cut by 5 bases, the J end by 6 bases, with 17 bases between. The full variable domain, with the rest looked up from reference TRBV5-1 and TRBJ2-2, is KAGVTQTPRYLIKTRGQQVTLSCSPISGHRSVSWYQQTPGQGLQFLFEYFSETQRNKGNFPGRFSGRQFSNSRSEMNVSTLELGDSALYLCASSRDVSVPGELFFGEGSRLTVL.

This clonotype was seen a few times. The chain links TRBV6-5 to TRBJ2-1; the D gene is possibly TRBD1 (6 bases). From germline, CDR1 is MNHEY and CDR2 SVGAGI. The V end lost 0 bases, the J end lost 8 bases, and 14 bases lay between the germline ends. The CDR3 consists of 15 residues. The CDR3 sequence is CASSYSVGAGDEQFF. The CDR3 nucleotides are TGTGCCAGCAGTTACTCGGTAGGGGCAGGGGATGAGCAGTTCTTC.

This clonotype showed up many times. The CDR3 region has the DNA TGTGCCAGCAGCCAAGTCGGTGGCACTGAAGCTTTCTTT. Its translation: CASSQVGGTEAFF. The rearrangement links TRBV3-1 to TRBJ1-1; no clear D gene. V lost 1 base and J 4 bases, leaving 7 bases between the germline ends. Germline V gene lookup returns CDR1 LGHDT and CDR2 YNNKEL (reference sequence). CDR3 size: 13 residues.

This clonotype was detected a few times. The V and J genes are TRBV18 and TRBJ2-6; no clear D gene. Germline CDR1 is KGHSH and CDR2 is LQKENI. The CDR3 consists of 16 residues. With 2 bases removed from V and 3 bases from J, the gap between germline ends came to 11 bases. The CDR3 spells CASSPISSIGANVLTF. For the CDR3, the DNA is TGTGCCAGCTCACCAATCTCCTCGATTGGGGCCAACGTCCTGACTTTC.

This clonotype turned up a few times. The chain carries TRBV7-9 and TRBJ1-2; D is unclear. CDR3 length equals 13 residues. V was trimmed by 2 bases and J by 6 bases, leaving 10 bases between them. CDR1 is SEHNR, CDR2 FQNEAQ, per germline (reference sequence). In DNA form, the CDR3 reads TGTGCCAGCAGCTTATCCCATCGGGATGGCTACACCTTC. Protein product: CASSLSHRDGYTF.

This clonotype was seen a few times. The chain employs TRBV5-4 and TRBJ1-1, with no clear D. Looked up from germline, CDR1 is SGHNT and CDR2 is YYREEE (reference sequence). The CDR3 sequence is 15 residues long. Trimming cost V 2 bases and J 1 base, with 12 bases left between them. DNA for the CDR3: TGTGCCAGCAGCTTCGATCCTGGGGAGAACACTGAAGCTTTCTTT. It is translated as CASSFDPGENTEAFF.

The rearrangement links TRBV7-2 to TRBJ2-2; D is unresolved. V lost 3 bases to trimming and J lost 1 base, with 9 bases between them. This CDR3 region has 15 residues. Per germline, CDR1 SGHTA and CDR2 FQGNSA. CDR3 protein: CASSFNKLNTGELFF. The CDR3 DNA sequence: TGTGCCAGCAGCTTTAACAAACTGAACACCGGGGAGCTGTTTTTT.

This clonotype showed up just a few times. The chain combines TRBV6-5 with TRBJ2-5; the D is unclear. The V and J ends lost 10 bases and 5 bases respectively, with 20 bases between them. The V gene's germline CDR1 is MNHEY and CDR2 SVGAGI. The CDR3 totals 14 residues. For the CDR3, the DNA is TGTGCCACCGCTGTGGGCGTCTATCCGGAGACCCAGTACTTC. This codes for CATAVGVYPETQYF.

The V gene is TRBV15, the J gene TRBJ1-4; TRBD1 matches at 9 bases. This CDR3 comprises 16 residues. V lost 4 bases to trimming and J lost 3 bases; unmatched junction nucleotides: 6. CDR1 LNHNV and CDR2 YYDKDF come from the germline V gene (reference sequence). CDR3 region: CATSNRQGDSNEKLFF. CDR3 in DNA: TGTGCCACCAGCAATAGACAGGGGGACTCTAATGAAAAACTGTTTTTT.

A few counts support this clonotype. The rearrangement uses TRBV5-1 and TRBJ2-5; D might be TRBD2 (5 bases). This CDR3 contains 12 residues. Germline V gene lookup returns CDR1 SGHRS and CDR2 YFSETQ. Deletions cut 7 bases from V and 2 bases from J, with 9 bases between. The chain's CDR3 is CASGTGQETQYF. Here the CDR3 DNA reads TGCGCCAGCGGAACGGGGCAAGAGACCCAGTACTTC.

This rearrangement joins TRBV11-3 to TRBJ2-7; 10 bases align to TRBD1. Per the germline V gene, CDR1 is SGHNT and CDR2 is YENEEA. V dropped 4 bases and J dropped 2; count of bases not matched to a gene: 8. This CDR3 has 16 residues. The CDR3 sequence: CASSSAWDRGTYEQYF. The DNA of the CDR3 is TGTGCCAGCAGCTCAGCATGGGACAGGGGCACCTACGAGCAGTACTTC.

This clonotype was seen more than once but under ten times. V and J are TRBV4-1 and TRBJ2-7; D possibly corresponds to TRBD1 (6 bases). With 4 bases removed from V and 5 bases from J, the gap between germline ends came to 9 bases. Germline CDR1 MGHRA, CDR2 YSYEKL. The CDR3 consists of 12 residues. The CDR3 here is CASSLRGNEQYF. CDR3 coding DNA: TGCGCCAGCAGCCTCAGGGGTAACGAGCAGTACTTC.

The J gene is TRBJ1-1, the V gene TRBV6-5, with 9 bases fitting TRBD1. In germline, CDR1 is MNHEY, CDR2 SVGAGI. With 0 bases clipped from V and 0 bases from J, the junction kept 5 bases outside the gene matches. The length of the CDR3 is 17 residues. The CDR3: CASSYSIGQGMNTEAFF. For the CDR3, the DNA is TGTGCCAGCAGTTACTCCATTGGACAGGGGATGAACACTGAAGCTTTCTTT.

This clonotype was seen a few times. The V call is TRBV15, the J call TRBJ2-7; D is undetermined. CDR3 length: 13 residues. Trimming took off 0 bases at V and 4 bases at J, with 7 bases between the two ends. Germline V gene data show CDR1 as LNHNV and CDR2 as YYDKDF (reference sequence). For the CDR3, the DNA is TGTGCCACCAGCAGAGATGTGGGTTACGAGCAGTACTTC. Residues: CATSRDVGYEQYF.

In its sample, this clonotype was seen a few times. This chain links TRBV4-3 with TRBJ2-2; perhaps TRBD2 as D (6 bases). Germline CDR1 LGHNA, CDR2 YSLEER. Trimming took 0 bases from V and 7 from J, leaving 24 bases between them. The CDR3 contains 19 residues. CDR3 region: CASSQDTPGGVLGVGELFF. DNA for the CDR3: TGCGCCAGCAGCCAAGACACCCCCGGCGGGGTCCTTGGGGTCGGGGAGCTGTTTTTT.

This clonotype was detected ten times or more. One end of the junction varies from germline; a read error may be responsible. V usage is TRBV5-1 and J usage is TRBJ2-7; no clear D. Germline loops: CDR1 SGHRS, CDR2 YFSETQ. The CDR3 is 15 amino acids. The CDR3 protein is CASSLGTGSSYEQYF. The DNA for the CDR3 is TGTGCCAGCAGCTTAGGTACCGGGTCCTCCTACGAGCAGTACTTC.

V and J are TRBV3-1 and TRBJ2-5; TRBD2 matches at 13 bases. Trimming took 6 bases from V and 5 from J; bases not matched to a gene: 6. The CDR3 contains 15 residues. Germline V gene sequence: CDR1 LGHDT, CDR2 YNNKEL (reference sequence). CDR3 bases: TGTGCCAGCAGACTAGCGGGGGGGCCGGGGGAGACCCAGTACTTC. This encodes CASRLAGGPGETQYF.

This clonotype has just a few counts. This chain uses TRBV5-1 with TRBJ1-1, with 11 nucleotides matching TRBD1. The germline CDR1 and CDR2 sequences are SGHRS and YFSETQ. The V gene end was trimmed by 4 bases and the J gene end by 3 bases; junction bases not matched to a gene: 5. The CDR3 contains 15 residues. The CDR3 DNA reads as TGCGCCAGCAGCCAAAGGACAGGGGGCTACACTGAAGCTTTCTTT. This encodes CASSQRTGGYTEAFF.

The chain joins TRBV5-1 to TRBJ2-3; D possibly corresponds to TRBD2 (5 bases). CDR1 SGHRS and CDR2 YFSETQ come from the germline V gene. The CDR3 is 13 amino acids. Between the trimmed V and J ends, which lost 4 bases and 8 bases, there was a span of 14 bases. CDR3 loop: CASSPGEGPTQYF. In nucleotides, the CDR3 is TGCGCCAGCAGCCCCGGCGAGGGCCCTACGCAGTATTTT.

The chain recombines TRBV12-3 or TRBV12-4 with TRBJ1-1; maybe TRBD1 (6 bases). Trimming shortened V by 6 bases and J by 4 bases, and 21 bases separated the two germline ends. The length of the CDR3 is 16 residues. CDR3 sequence (DNA): TGTGCCAGCAGACCTAACCCGGGGGGCCGAGGCACTGAAGCTTTCTTT. Translation gives CASRPNPGGRGTEAFF.

There are a few counts of this clonotype. V and J are TRBV12-3 or TRBV12-4 and TRBJ2-3, with TRBD2 matching 16 bases. Unmatched junction bases numbered 18, after V lost 3 bases and J lost 0 bases. The CDR3 runs to 23 residues. Written as DNA, the CDR3 is TGTGCCAGCAGTTTCAGGACAGGGTTGGGGACTAGCGGGGGGGCCGCCAGCACAGATACGCAGTATTTT. Protein: CASSFRTGLGTSGGAASTDTQYF.

J is TRBJ2-7 and V is TRBV7-6; the D gene is possibly TRBD1 (5 bases). The CDR3 has 13 residues. Germline V gene lookup returns CDR1 SGHVS and CDR2 FNYEAQ. V lost 5 bases and J lost 3, with 11 bases in between. CDR3 in DNA: TGTGCCAGCAGCCCAACCAGGGTCTACGAGCAGTACTTC. It codes for CASSPTRVYEQYF.

The chain carries TRBV6-5 and TRBJ2-7; no clear D. The CDR3 contains 11 residues. CDR1 is MNHEY, CDR2 SVGAGI, per germline. With 6 bases removed from V and 2 bases from J, the gap between germline ends came to 5 bases. The CDR3 loop reads CASRDPYEQYF. DNA for the CDR3: TGTGCCAGCAGGGACCCCTACGAGCAGTACTTC.

The J gene is TRBJ2-1, the V gene TRBV24-1, with 10 bases matching TRBD2. Germline CDR1 reads KGHDR; CDR2 reads SFDVKD. The CDR3 is 16 residues long. V lost 4 bases, J lost 4 bases, and 6 bases stayed unmatched. CDR3 bases: TGTGCCACCAGTGAAGCGAGCGGGAGGGATTACAATGAGCAGTTCTTC. Translating gives CATSEASGRDYNEQFF.

The chain has TRBV7-9 and TRBJ2-3; TRBD2 aligns across 14 bases. Per germline, CDR1 SEHNR and CDR2 FQNEAQ (reference sequence). The trim removed 5 bases at V and 2 bases at J, leaving 9 bases unmatched. This CDR3 contains 18 residues. CDR3 residues: CASSPSVGLAGDTDTQYF. The CDR3 DNA is TGTGCCAGCAGCCCATCGGTGGGACTAGCGGGGGACACAGATACGCAGTATTTT.

The sample holds a few counts of this clonotype. The V gene is TRBV5-5, the J gene TRBJ2-7; D is possibly TRBD1 (5 bases). The germline V and J ends were trimmed by 7 bases and 4 bases, with 18 bases remaining between them. This CDR3 contains 14 residues. Looked up from germline, CDR1 is SGHKS and CDR2 is YYEKEE (reference sequence). CDR3 nucleotide sequence: TGTGCCAGCGGGCTTCGGGCAGGGCCGTACGAGCAGTACTTC. It is translated as CASGLRAGPYEQYF. Filled out from reference TRBV5-5 and TRBJ2-7, the complete variable domain reads DAGVTQSPTHLIKTRGQQVTLRCSPISGHKSVSWYQQVLGQGPQFIFQYYEKEERGRGNFPDRFSARQFPNYSSELNVNALLLGDSALYLCASGLRAGPYEQYFGPGTRLTVT.

The chain combines TRBV9 with TRBJ2-3; TRBD2 matches at 7 bases. The germline gives CDR1 SGDLS, CDR2 YYNGEE. V lost 2 bases and J lost 1; bases outside the gene matches: 4. The length of the CDR3 is 15 residues. As DNA, the CDR3 is TGTGCCAGCAGCGTCAGTCGGGGGGGCACAGATACGCAGTATTTT. The encoded protein is CASSVSRGGTDTQYF.

This clonotype has a handful of counts. The chain links TRBV20-1 to TRBJ1-5, with D perhaps matching TRBD1 (5 bases). From germline, CDR1 is DFQATT and CDR2 SNEGSKA (reference sequence). Deletions cut 0 bases from V and 2 bases from J, with 11 bases between. The CDR3 contains 15 residues. CDR3 in DNA: TGCAGTGCTAGAGATCCCCGCAGGGGCAATCAGCCCCAGCATTTT. Protein: CSARDPRRGNQPQHF.

This clonotype was detected only a few times. This sequence joins TRBV12-3 or TRBV12-4 and TRBJ1-5; D uncertain. V lost 5 bases and J lost 2, with 10 bases in between. This CDR3 region has 14 residues. The CDR3 coding sequence is TGTGCCAGCAGTCTGAATGTGGGCAATCAGCCCCAGCATTTT. Protein sequence: CASSLNVGNQPQHF.

The rearrangement uses TRBV7-2 and TRBJ1-5, with D perhaps matching TRBD1 (5 bases). V shed 5 bases and J shed 3 bases, with 14 bases lying between them. The CDR3 length is 15 residues. CDR1 and CDR2 (germline): SGHTA, FQGNSA. The CDR3 DNA follows: TGTGCCAGCAGCCCCGGGGCCGCGTACAATCAGCCCCAGCATTTT. It is translated as CASSPGAAYNQPQHF.

This clonotype appeared a single time. V usage is TRBV11-2 and J usage is TRBJ1-2; D is perhaps TRBD1 (5 bases). Trimming removed 3 bases from V and 4 bases from J, with 15 bases in between. CDR3 length equals 15 residues. The germline CDR1 and CDR2 sequences are SGHAT and FQNNGV. This chain's CDR3 is CASSFRDHRSYGYTF. The CDR3, as DNA: TGTGCCAGCAGCTTCCGGGACCATCGTAGCTATGGCTACACCTTC.

This clonotype was seen more than once but under ten times. A junction end diverges from the germline sequence, so it may reflect a read error. This chain links TRBV14 with TRBJ2-1; D gene ambiguous. The CDR3 spans 12 residues. CDR1 and CDR2 from the germline V gene are SGHDN and FVKESK. CDR3 sequence (DNA): TGTGCCAGCAGCCAAGGCTACGATGAGCAGTTCTTC. It yields the protein CASSQGYDEQFF.